A single sample gave rise to the 23 T cell receptor beta chains below, sequenced in a study of blood T cell repertoires in COVID-19. The assay was immunoSEQ multiplex PCR, and TCRdb's table has in-frame clones only and misses some. The repertoire holds a few hundred thousand clones, with about nine tenths as singletons. Sequencing was performed on PBMCs or T cells enriched from blood (not recorded which). The receptors originated from a man aged 40-50 years who had recovered from COVID-19.

There are a few counts of this clone. The chain carries TRBV25-1 and TRBJ2-1; 9 positions agree with TRBD2. Germline V lookup: CDR1 MGHDK, CDR2 SYGVNS. This CDR3 is built from 17 residues. With V trimmed by 2 bases and J by 7 bases, 12 bases remained unmatched. The CDR3, as DNA: TGTGCCAGCAGTGAAACGGGGGTAGCGGGAGATGTGAATGAGCAGTTCTTC. As protein: CASSETGVAGDVNEQFF.

In DNA, the CDR3 is TGCGCCAGCAGCTTGAGGTTCGGGACAGGGGTTGAATCTGAGCAGTTCTTC. This gives the protein CASSLRFGTGVESEQFF. This chain uses TRBV5-1 with TRBJ2-1, with 10 bases identical to TRBD1. The CDR3 covers 17 residues. The V gene's germline CDR1 is SGHRS and CDR2 YFSETQ. V was clipped by 1 base and J by 9 bases; unmatched bases: 13.

The chain recombines TRBV6-2 or TRBV6-3 with TRBJ2-3; a possible D gene is TRBD1 (6 bases). Trimming took off 4 bases at V and 4 bases at J, with 12 bases between the two ends. Germline lookup yields CDR1 MNHEY and CDR2 SVGEGT. The CDR3 covers 14 residues. CDR3 coding DNA: TGTGCCAGCAGTTTGGACAGCCCCCCAGATACGCAGTATTTT. It translates to CASSLDSPPDTQYF.

The rearrangement links TRBV5-4 to TRBJ1-6; no clear D. The CDR3 has 13 residues. Germline V gene lookup returns CDR1 SGHNT and CDR2 YYREEE (reference sequence). The V end was cut by 1 base, the J end by 7 bases, with 6 bases between. This CDR3 is CASSLHLNSPLHF. The CDR3 coding sequence is TGTGCCAGCAGCTTGCATTTGAATTCACCCCTCCACTTT.

This chain connects TRBV30 to TRBJ1-2; D is unresolved. The CDR3 extends over 12 amino acids. Per the germline V gene, CDR1 is GTSNPN and CDR2 is SVGIG (reference sequence). Deletions cut 4 bases from V and 2 bases from J, with 8 bases between. CDR3 bases: TGTGCCTGGACAGGTTGGAACTATGGCTACACCTTC. This gives the protein CAWTGWNYGYTF.

This sequence joins TRBV7-9 and TRBJ2-3; 7 bases match TRBD1. V dropped 5 bases and J dropped 1; count of bases not matched to a gene: 3. The length of the CDR3 is 14 residues. Germline loops: CDR1 SEHNR, CDR2 FQNEAQ (reference sequence). CDR3 sequence (DNA): TGTGCCAGCAGCCGCACAGGGGGCACAGATACGCAGTATTTT. Protein product: CASSRTGGTDTQYF.

The chain links TRBV18 to TRBJ2-2; perhaps TRBD1 as D (6 bases). The ends were cut back, 2 bases at V and 6 bases at J, with 16 bases in the middle. The CDR3 sequence is 16 residues long. Germline-derived CDR1 and CDR2 are KGHSH and LQKENI. CDR3 region: CASSPSRDTLSGELFF. For the CDR3, the DNA is TGTGCCAGCTCACCAAGCCGGGACACCCTCTCCGGGGAGCTGTTTTTT. Supplemented by reference TRBV18 and TRBJ2-2, the full variable domain reads NAGVMQNPRHLVRRRGQEARLRCSPMKGHSHVYWYRQLPEEGLKFMVYLQKENIIDESGMPKERFSAEFPKEGPSILRIQQVVRGDSAAYFCASSPSRDTLSGELFFGEGSRLTVL.

This sequence joins TRBV27 and TRBJ2-3; D uncertain. The V gene's germline CDR1 is MNHEY and CDR2 SMNVEV (reference sequence). This CDR3 spans 13 amino acids. Trimming took 6 bases from V and 8 from J, leaving 15 bases between them. The CDR3: CASSWSFFATQYF. CDR3 nucleotides: TGTGCCAGCAGCTGGAGCTTCTTTGCTACGCAGTATTTT.

This clone was counted once. The CDR3, as DNA: TGTGCCAGCAGTCCGGACAACCCCGAGTACAATGAGCAGTTCTTC. This codes for CASSPDNPEYNEQFF. The chain uses TRBV6-5 and TRBJ2-1; tentatively, D is TRBD1 (5 bases). In germline, CDR1 is MNHEY, CDR2 SVGAGI. V was pared by 5 bases and J by 4 bases, with 15 bases between. The CDR3 loop spans 15 amino acids.

This clone was picked up one time. The V call is TRBV3-1 (or the pseudogene TRBV3-2), the J call TRBJ2-2; 7 nucleotides match TRBD2. Trimming took 4 bases from V and 2 from J; bases not matched to a gene: 7. Germline V gene lookup returns CDR1 LGHDT and CDR2 YNNKEL (reference sequence). The CDR3 extends over 16 amino acids. The CDR3 DNA sequence: TGTGCCAGCAGCCCGTCAGCGACTAGCAACACCGGGGAGCTGTTTTTT. Encoded protein: CASSPSATSNTGELFF.

This chain uses TRBV5-4 with TRBJ1-2; 7 positions agree with TRBD1. With V trimmed by 6 bases and J by 2 bases, 4 bases remained unmatched. The CDR3 sequence is 13 residues long. Per germline, CDR1 SGHNT and CDR2 YYREEE (reference sequence). The CDR3 coding sequence is TGTGCCAGCAAGGCAGGGGGAAACTATGGCTACACCTTC. Residues: CASKAGGNYGYTF.

The rearrangement uses TRBV9 and TRBJ1-1; TRBD1 matches 9 bases. The CDR3 spans 12 residues. V was pared by 4 bases and J by 11 bases, with 6 bases of the junction left unmatched. Germline V gene data show CDR1 as SGDLS and CDR2 as YYNGEE. The DNA of the CDR3 is TGTGCCAGCAGCTCACGGGACAGGGAGGCTTTCTTT. This translates into CASSSRDREAFF.

CDR3 loop: CATDQGVREKLFF. CDR3 bases: TGTGCCACGGATCAGGGGGTCCGGGAAAAACTGTTTTTT. The rearrangement links TRBV24-1 to TRBJ1-4, with 7 bases fitting TRBD1. The CDR3 is 13 residues long. J lost 8 bases, V lost 10 bases, and 9 bases had no gene match. Germline CDR1 and CDR2: KGHDR and SFDVKD.

The gene calls are TRBV5-1 and TRBJ1-1; 9 positions agree with TRBD1. J gave up 1 base and V 4 bases, and 14 bases lay outside the gene matches. This CDR3 comprises 18 residues. Germline V lookup: CDR1 SGHRS, CDR2 YFSETQ. CDR3 in DNA: TGCGCCAGCAGCGCAACCGTCACAGGGGGCGCTGGGAACACTGAAGCTTTCTTT. Protein sequence: CASSATVTGGAGNTEAFF.

J is TRBJ2-2 and V is TRBV24-1, with 8 nucleotides matching TRBD1. Trimming removed 5 bases from V and 6 bases from J; junction bases left unmatched: 4. From germline, CDR1 is KGHDR and CDR2 SFDVKD. The CDR3 loop spans 14 amino acids. The CDR3 region has the DNA TGTGCCACCAGTGCGGGACAGGTCCCCGGGGAGCTGTTTTTT. Amino acid sequence: CATSAGQVPGELFF.

The chain links TRBV30 to TRBJ1-2; tentative D call: TRBD1 (5 bases). Trimming shortened V by 2 bases and J by 3 bases, and 10 bases separated the two germline ends. The CDR3 extends over 13 amino acids. Germline loops: CDR1 GTSNPN, CDR2 SVGIG (reference sequence). CDR3 bases: TGTGCCTGGAGTTGGGGCAGTCACTATGGCTACACCTTC. Its protein product is CAWSWGSHYGYTF.

The chain employs TRBV5-4 and TRBJ1-1; D is unresolved. Germline V gene sequence: CDR1 SGHNT, CDR2 YYREEE (reference sequence). This CDR3 is 14 amino acids long. V gave up 3 bases and J gave up 1 base, with 10 bases separating them. The CDR3 bases are TGTGCCAGCAGCTCGCCCTACGGGAACACTGAAGCTTTCTTT. Translation gives CASSSPYGNTEAFF.

V is TRBV6-2 or TRBV6-3 and J is TRBJ2-1, with 8 bases fitting TRBD1. Germline trimming cut 5 bases from V and 4 bases from J; bases unmatched to any gene: 7. The CDR3 totals 15 residues. Germline assignment: CDR1 MNHEY and CDR2 SVGEGT. CDR3 residues: CASSTRTGRYNEQFF. CDR3 bases: TGTGCCAGCAGTACGCGGACAGGGCGGTACAATGAGCAGTTCTTC.

The chain couples TRBV4-1 to TRBJ2-1; TRBD1 matches 7 bases. V was clipped by 2 bases and J by 3 bases; unmatched bases: 4. This CDR3 is 15 amino acids long. Germline V lookup: CDR1 MGHRA, CDR2 YSYEKL. The CDR3: CASSQQGEGYNEQFF. In nucleotides, the CDR3 is TGCGCCAGCAGCCAACAGGGGGAAGGCTACAATGAGCAGTTCTTC.

The chain joins TRBV27 to TRBJ1-4; D is uncertain. Germline V gives CDR1 MNHEY, CDR2 SMNVEV (reference sequence). The CDR3 runs 15 residues. V lost 5 bases and J 5 bases, leaving 15 bases between the germline ends. CDR3 coding DNA: TGTGCCAGCAGTGCGGCCGGGATGAAAAATGAAAAACTGTTTTTT. Amino acids: CASSAAGMKNEKLFF.

The chain joins TRBV5-6 to TRBJ2-5, with 8 positions matching TRBD2. Germline V gene data show CDR1 as SGHDT and CDR2 as YYEEEE. The CDR3 has 14 residues. Trimming at V came to 4 bases and at J to 4 bases, leaving 6 bases not matched to a gene. The CDR3 DNA reads as TGTGCCAGCAGCCCCGGGGGGGCCGCAGAGACCCAGTACTTC. It yields the protein CASSPGGAAETQYF.

The chain is built from TRBV7-3 and TRBJ2-7, with TRBD2 identical over 10 bases. V lost 5 bases to trimming and J lost 6 bases; unmatched junction nucleotides: 7. This CDR3 region has 14 residues. Looked up from germline, CDR1 is SGHTA and CDR2 is FQGTGA. The CDR3 coding sequence is TGTGCCAGCAGCCCCGGACTAGCGGCGGCCGAGCAGTACTTC. Translation: CASSPGLAAAEQYF.

The chain has TRBV3-1 (or the pseudogene TRBV3-2) and TRBJ2-5; 9 bases line up with TRBD2. The CDR3 runs 19 residues. The V gene's germline CDR1 is LGHDT and CDR2 YNNKEL (reference sequence). V trimming: 1 base; J trimming: 0 bases; junction bases outside the gene matches: 12. CDR3 nucleotide sequence: TGTGCCAGCAGCCAAGGTCTAGCGGGGCTCCTAACCTACCAAGAGACCCAGTACTTC. Its translation: CASSQGLAGLLTYQETQYF.